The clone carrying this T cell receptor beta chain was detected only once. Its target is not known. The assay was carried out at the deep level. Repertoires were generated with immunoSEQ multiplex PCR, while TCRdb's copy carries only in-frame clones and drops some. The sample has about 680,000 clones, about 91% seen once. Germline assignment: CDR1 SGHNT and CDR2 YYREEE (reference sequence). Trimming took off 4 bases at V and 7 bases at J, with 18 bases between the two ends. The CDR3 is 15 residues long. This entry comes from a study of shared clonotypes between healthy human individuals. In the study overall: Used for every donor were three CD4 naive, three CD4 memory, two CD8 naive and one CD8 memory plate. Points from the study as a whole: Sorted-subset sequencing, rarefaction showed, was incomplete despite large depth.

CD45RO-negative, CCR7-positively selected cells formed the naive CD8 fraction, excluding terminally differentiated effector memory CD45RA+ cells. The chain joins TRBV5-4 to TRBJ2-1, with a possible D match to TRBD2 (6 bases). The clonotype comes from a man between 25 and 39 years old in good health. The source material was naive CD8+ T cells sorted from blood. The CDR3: CASSLPTSRLNEQFF. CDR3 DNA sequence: TGTGCCAGCAGCCTTCCGACTAGTCGGTTGAATGAGCAGTTCTTC.